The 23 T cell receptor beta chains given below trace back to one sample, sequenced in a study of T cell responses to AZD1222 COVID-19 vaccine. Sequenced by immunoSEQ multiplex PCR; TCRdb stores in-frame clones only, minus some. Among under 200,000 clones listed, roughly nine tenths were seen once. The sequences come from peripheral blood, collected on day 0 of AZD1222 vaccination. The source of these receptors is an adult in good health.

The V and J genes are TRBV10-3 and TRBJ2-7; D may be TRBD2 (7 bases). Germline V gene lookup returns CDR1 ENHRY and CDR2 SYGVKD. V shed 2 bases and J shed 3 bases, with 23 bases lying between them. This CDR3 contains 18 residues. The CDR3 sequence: CAISERAGGGLGNYEQYF. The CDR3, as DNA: TGTGCCATCAGTGAGAGGGCAGGCGGGGGCCTGGGAAACTACGAGCAGTACTTC.

The CDR3 region has the DNA TGTGCCTGGAGTCTTAACACCGGGGAGCTGTTTTTT. It encodes CAWSLNTGELFF. This rearrangement joins TRBV30 to TRBJ2-2; no clear D gene. CDR1 GTSNPN and CDR2 SVGIG come from the germline V gene (reference sequence). V was cut by 2 bases and J by 2 bases, with 3 bases left in between. CDR3 size: 12 residues.

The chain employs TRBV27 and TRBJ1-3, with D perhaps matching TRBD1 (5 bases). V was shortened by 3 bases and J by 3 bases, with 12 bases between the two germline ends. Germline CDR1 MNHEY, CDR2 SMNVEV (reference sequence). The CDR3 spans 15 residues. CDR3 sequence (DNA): TGTGCCAGCAGTTTTCAGGGCGCCCTTGGAAACACCATATATTTT. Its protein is CASSFQGALGNTIYF.

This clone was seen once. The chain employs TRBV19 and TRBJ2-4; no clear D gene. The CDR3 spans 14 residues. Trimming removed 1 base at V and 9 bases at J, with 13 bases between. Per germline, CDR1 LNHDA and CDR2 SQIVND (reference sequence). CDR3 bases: TGTGCCAGTAGTATAGTCGAAAACATCGGCATTCAGTACTTC. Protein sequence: CASSIVENIGIQYF.

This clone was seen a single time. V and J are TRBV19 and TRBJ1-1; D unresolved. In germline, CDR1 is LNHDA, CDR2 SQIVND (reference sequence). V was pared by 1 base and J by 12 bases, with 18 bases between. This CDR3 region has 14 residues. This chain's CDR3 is CASSIVRTDTKPFF. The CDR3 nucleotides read TGTGCCAGTAGTATAGTACGGACGGATACTAAACCTTTCTTT.

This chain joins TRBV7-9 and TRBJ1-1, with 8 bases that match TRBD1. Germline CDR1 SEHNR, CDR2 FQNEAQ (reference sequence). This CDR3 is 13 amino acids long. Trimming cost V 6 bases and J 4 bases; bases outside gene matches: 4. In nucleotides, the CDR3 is TGTGCCAGCAGGGAAACAGGGGGCACTGAAGCTTTCTTT. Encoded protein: CASRETGGTEAFF.

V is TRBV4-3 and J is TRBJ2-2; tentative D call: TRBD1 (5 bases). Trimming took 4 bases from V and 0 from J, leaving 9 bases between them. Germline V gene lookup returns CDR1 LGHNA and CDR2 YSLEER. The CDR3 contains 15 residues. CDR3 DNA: TGCGCCAGCAGCCCGGACACCCCGAACACCGGGGAGCTGTTTTTT. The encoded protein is CASSPDTPNTGELFF.

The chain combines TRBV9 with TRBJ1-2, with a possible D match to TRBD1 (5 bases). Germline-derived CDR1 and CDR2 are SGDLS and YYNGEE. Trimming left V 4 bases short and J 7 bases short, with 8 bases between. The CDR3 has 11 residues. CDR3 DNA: TGTGCCAGCAGCACAACAGGTGGCTACACCTTC. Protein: CASSTTGGYTF.

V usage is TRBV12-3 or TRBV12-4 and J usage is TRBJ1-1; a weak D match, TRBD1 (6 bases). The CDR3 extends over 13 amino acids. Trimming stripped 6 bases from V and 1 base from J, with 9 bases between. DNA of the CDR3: TGTGCCAGCAGGTTGGACAGGAACACTGAAGCTTTCTTT. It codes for CASRLDRNTEAFF.

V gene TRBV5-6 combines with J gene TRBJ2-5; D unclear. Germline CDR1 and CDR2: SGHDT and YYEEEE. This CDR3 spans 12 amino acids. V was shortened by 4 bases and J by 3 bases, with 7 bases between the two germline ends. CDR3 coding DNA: TGTGCCAGCAGCCGAAAAAAAGAGACCCAGTACTTC. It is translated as CASSRKKETQYF.

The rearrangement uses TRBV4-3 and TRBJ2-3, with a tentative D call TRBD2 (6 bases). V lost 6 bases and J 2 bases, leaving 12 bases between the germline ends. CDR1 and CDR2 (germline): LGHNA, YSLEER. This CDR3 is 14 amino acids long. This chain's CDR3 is CASRPGLFTDTQYF. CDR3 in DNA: TGCGCCAGCAGGCCGGGACTGTTCACAGATACGCAGTATTTT.

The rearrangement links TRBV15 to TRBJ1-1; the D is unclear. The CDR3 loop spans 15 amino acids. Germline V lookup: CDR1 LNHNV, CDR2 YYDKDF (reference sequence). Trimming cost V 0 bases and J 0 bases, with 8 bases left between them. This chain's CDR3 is CATSREGVMNTEAFF. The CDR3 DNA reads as TGTGCCACCAGCAGAGAAGGAGTCATGAACACTGAAGCTTTCTTT.

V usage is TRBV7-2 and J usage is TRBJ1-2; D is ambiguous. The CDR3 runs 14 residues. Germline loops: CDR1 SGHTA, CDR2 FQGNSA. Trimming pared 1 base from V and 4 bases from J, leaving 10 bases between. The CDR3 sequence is CASSLGRESYGYTF. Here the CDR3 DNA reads TGTGCCAGCAGCTTAGGAAGGGAATCCTATGGCTACACCTTC. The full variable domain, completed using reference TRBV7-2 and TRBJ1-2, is GAGVSQSPSNKVTEKGKDVELRCDPISGHTALYWYRQSLGQGLEFLIYFQGNSAPDKSGLPSDRFSAERTGGSVSTLTIQRTQQEDSAVYLCASSLGRESYGYTFGSGTRLTVV.

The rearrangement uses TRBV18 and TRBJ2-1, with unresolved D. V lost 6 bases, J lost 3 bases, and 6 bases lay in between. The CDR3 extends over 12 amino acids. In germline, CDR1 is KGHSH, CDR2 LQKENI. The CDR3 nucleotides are TGTGCCAGCTCTGGATTCTACAATGAGCAGTTCTTC. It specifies CASSGFYNEQFF.

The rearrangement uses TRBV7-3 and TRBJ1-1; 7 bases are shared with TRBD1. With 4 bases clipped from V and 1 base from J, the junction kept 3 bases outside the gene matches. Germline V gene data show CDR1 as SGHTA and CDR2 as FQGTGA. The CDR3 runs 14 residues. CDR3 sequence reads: CASSSAGGNTEAFF. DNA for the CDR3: TGTGCCAGCAGCTCGGCAGGGGGGAACACTGAAGCTTTCTTT.

The CDR3 DNA sequence: TGTGCCACCAGTGACCCCGGGACTAGCGGGTCGAGCTCCTACAATGAGCAGTTCTTC. Translation: CATSDPGTSGSSSYNEQFF. The rearrangement links TRBV24-1 to TRBJ2-1; TRBD2 matches at 12 bases. Trimming cost V 4 bases and J 0 bases; bases outside gene matches: 9. CDR1 and CDR2 (germline): KGHDR, SFDVKD. This CDR3 contains 19 residues.

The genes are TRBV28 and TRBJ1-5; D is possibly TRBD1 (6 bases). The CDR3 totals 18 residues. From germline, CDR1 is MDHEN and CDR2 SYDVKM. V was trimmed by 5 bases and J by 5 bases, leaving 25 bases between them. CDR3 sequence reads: CASSIRNLGRDNHQPQHF. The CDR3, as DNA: TGTGCCAGCAGTATTCGAAATCTGGGCAGGGACAATCATCAGCCCCAGCATTTT.

DNA for the CDR3: TGTGCCAGCTCACAACAGGGGGCCTACGAGCAGTACTTC. Its protein product is CASSQQGAYEQYF. The V and J genes are TRBV18 and TRBJ2-7; 8 nucleotides align to TRBD1. The CDR3 contains 13 residues. The junction had 1 base not matched to a gene; V was cut back by 4 bases and J by 2 bases. CDR1 and CDR2 (germline): KGHSH, LQKENI.

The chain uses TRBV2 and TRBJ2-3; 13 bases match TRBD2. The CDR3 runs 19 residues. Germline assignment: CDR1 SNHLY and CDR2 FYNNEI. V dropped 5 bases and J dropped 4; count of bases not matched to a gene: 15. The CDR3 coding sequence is TGTGCCAGCAGTCTTAAACCCGGACTAGCGGGGGAGCCAGCAGATACGCAGTATTTT. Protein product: CASSLKPGLAGEPADTQYF.

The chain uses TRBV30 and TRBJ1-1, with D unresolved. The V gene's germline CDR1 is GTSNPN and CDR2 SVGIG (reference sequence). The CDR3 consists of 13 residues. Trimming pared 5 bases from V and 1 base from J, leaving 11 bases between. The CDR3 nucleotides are TGTGCCTGGGCCATCGTACGGAACACTGAAGCTTTCTTT. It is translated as CAWAIVRNTEAFF.

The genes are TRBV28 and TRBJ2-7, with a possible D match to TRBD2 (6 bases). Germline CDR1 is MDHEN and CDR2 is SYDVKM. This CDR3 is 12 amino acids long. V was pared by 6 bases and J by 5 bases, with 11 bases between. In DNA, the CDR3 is TGTGCCAGCAGGGAGGGATGGGACGAGCAGTACTTC. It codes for CASREGWDEQYF.

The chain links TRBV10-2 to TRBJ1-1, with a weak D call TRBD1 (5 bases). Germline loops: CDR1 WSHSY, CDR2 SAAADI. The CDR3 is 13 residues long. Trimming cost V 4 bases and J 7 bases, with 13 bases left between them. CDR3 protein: CASSAQGFFEAFF. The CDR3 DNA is TGCGCCAGCAGTGCTCAGGGATTCTTTGAAGCTTTCTTT.

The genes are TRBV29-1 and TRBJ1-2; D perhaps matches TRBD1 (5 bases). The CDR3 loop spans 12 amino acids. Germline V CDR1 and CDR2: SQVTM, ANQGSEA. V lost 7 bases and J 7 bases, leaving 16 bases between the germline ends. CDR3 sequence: CSAYQGAGGYTF. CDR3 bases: TGCAGCGCCTACCAAGGGGCAGGTGGCTACACCTTC. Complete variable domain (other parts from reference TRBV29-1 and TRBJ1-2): SAVISQKPSRDICQRGTSLTIQCQVDSQVTMMFWYRQQPGQSLTLIATANQGSEATYESGFVIDKFPISRPNLTFSTLTVSNMSPEDSSIYLCSAYQGAGGYTFGSGTRLTVV.